Below, 30 T cell receptor beta chains from the same sample are listed, as sequenced in a study of blood T cell repertoires in COVID-19. This table comes from immunoSEQ multiplex PCR, and its TCRdb copy is limited to in-frame clones, with some not included. The repertoire consists of around 170,000 clones, with about 88% occurring once and the leading ten covering 9%. Sequenced input: PBMCs or T cells enriched from blood (not recorded which). These receptors were obtained from a woman aged 18-30 years who had recovered from COVID-19.

This clone was seen just once. Written as DNA, the CDR3 is TGTGCCAGCAGCTTTGTGGGAGGGGGGGAGACCCAGTACTTC. This gives the protein CASSFVGGGETQYF. V usage is TRBV11-2 and J usage is TRBJ2-5, with D possibly matching TRBD2 (7 bases). Trimming took off 3 bases at V and 5 bases at J, with 13 bases between the two ends. Germline assignment: CDR1 SGHAT and CDR2 FQNNGV. CDR3 length: 14 amino acids.

The J gene is TRBJ2-5, the V gene TRBV18; 9 bases agree with TRBD1. CDR3 length: 15 amino acids. After removal of 6 bases from V and 2 bases from J, the junction contained 7 bases not matched to a gene. Germline CDR1 KGHSH, CDR2 LQKENI. As DNA, the CDR3 is TGTGCCAGCTCTCCGGGACAGGGAACACAAGAGACCCAGTACTTC. Its protein is CASSPGQGTQETQYF.

The J gene is TRBJ1-5, the V gene TRBV28; a possible D gene is TRBD1 (6 bases). CDR1 and CDR2 from the germline V gene are MDHEN and SYDVKM. CDR3 length: 16 amino acids. The V end lost 5 bases, the J end lost 2 bases, and 16 bases lay between the germline ends. Written as DNA, the CDR3 is TGTGCCAGCAGTGCCTTGGAAGGGGGGGGCAATCAGCCCCAGCATTTT. The encoded protein is CASSALEGGGNQPQHF.

The chain has TRBV6-5 and TRBJ1-1, with TRBD1 matching over 10 bases. V shed 6 bases, J shed 7 bases, and the junction held 8 bases outside the gene matches. In germline, CDR1 is MNHEY, CDR2 SVGAGI. The CDR3 has 14 amino acids. The CDR3 DNA reads as TGTGCCAGCAGATTGACAGGGGGCTTCGATGAAGCTTTCTTT. Encoded protein: CASRLTGGFDEAFF.

The chain has TRBV30 and TRBJ2-5; 9 bases match TRBD1. Germline CDR1 and CDR2: GTSNPN and SVGIG (reference sequence). J lost 2 bases, V lost 5 bases, and 0 bases had no gene match. The CDR3 spans 12 residues. As DNA, the CDR3 is TGTGCCTGGGACAGGGGGCAAGAGACCCAGTACTTC. This translates into CAWDRGQETQYF.

This clone showed up just once. CDR3 sequence (DNA): TGTGCCAGTGGACCCCGGACGGGAAATTCACCCCTCCACTTT. It codes for CASGPRTGNSPLHF. V and J are TRBV19 and TRBJ1-6; the D is unclear. Germline-derived CDR1 and CDR2 are LNHDA and SQIVND (reference sequence). The CDR3 sequence is 14 residues long. Trimming removed 8 bases from V and 7 bases from J, with 15 bases in between.

This clone was picked up a small number of times. The V and J genes are TRBV6-5 and TRBJ1-1; possibly TRBD1 for D (6 bases). V was cut by 7 bases and J by 1 base, with 13 bases left in between. The CDR3 totals 14 residues. Germline V gene data show CDR1 as MNHEY and CDR2 as SVGAGI. The CDR3 region is CASNLQGPNTEAFF. In DNA form, the CDR3 reads TGTGCCAGCAACCTACAGGGCCCGAACACTGAAGCTTTCTTT.

The chain combines TRBV18 with TRBJ1-1, with TRBD1 matching 8 bases. Per germline, CDR1 KGHSH and CDR2 LQKENI. The CDR3 totals 14 residues. V lost 3 bases to trimming and J lost 4 bases; unmatched junction nucleotides: 4. The CDR3 nucleotides are TGTGCCAGCTCACCCCGACAGGGGCTCACTGAAGCTTTCTTT. As protein: CASSPRQGLTEAFF.

This chain connects TRBV2 to TRBJ2-3; D may be TRBD2 (5 bases). CDR1 SNHLY and CDR2 FYNNEI come from the germline V gene. Trimming pared 6 bases from V and 4 bases from J, leaving 14 bases between. The CDR3 sequence is 14 residues long. CDR3 in amino acids: CASRRAARADTQYF. In nucleotides, the CDR3 is TGTGCCAGCAGGCGGGCCGCGAGGGCAGATACGCAGTATTTT.

The chain couples TRBV10-3 to TRBJ1-4; D is undetermined. The V end lost 5 bases, the J end lost 0 bases, and 10 bases lay between the germline ends. CDR3 length: 15 residues. The germline gives CDR1 ENHRY, CDR2 SYGVKD. The CDR3 DNA is TGTGCCATCAGTAAGAGTGAGGCAACTAATGAAAAACTGTTTTTT. The encoded protein is CAISKSEATNEKLFF.

The CDR3 DNA reads TGTGCCACCAGTGATTTGAGCGGGGAGCCACCTGGCAATGAGCAGTTCTTC. It yields the protein CATSDLSGEPPGNEQFF. This sequence joins TRBV24-1 and TRBJ2-1; the match to TRBD2 covers 7 bases. CDR3 length: 17 amino acids. The V and J ends lost 0 bases and 6 bases, in that order; junction bases with no gene match: 10. Germline V lookup: CDR1 KGHDR, CDR2 SFDVKD.

The chain carries TRBV5-6 and TRBJ1-5, with 12 bases fitting TRBD1. Germline V lookup: CDR1 SGHDT, CDR2 YYEEEE. This CDR3 region has 17 residues. After removal of 3 bases from V and 8 bases from J, the junction contained 12 bases not matched to a gene. The CDR3 loop is CASSSVGTGGWKEPQHF. The DNA for the CDR3 is TGTGCCAGCAGCTCAGTCGGGACAGGGGGCTGGAAGGAGCCCCAGCATTTT. Drawing the rest from reference TRBV5-6 and TRBJ1-5, the complete variable domain is DAGVTQSPTHLIKTRGQQVTLRCSPKSGHDTVSWYQQALGQGPQFIFQYYEEEERQRGNFPDRFSGHQFPNYSSELNVNALLLGDSALYLCASSSVGTGGWKEPQHFGDGTRLSIL.

This clone was counted once. The J gene is TRBJ1-1, the V gene TRBV6-5, with D possibly being TRBD1 (5 bases). V lost 2 bases and J 4 bases, leaving 17 bases between the germline ends. There are 16 residues in the CDR3. Germline assignment: CDR1 MNHEY and CDR2 SVGAGI. CDR3 nucleotide sequence: TGTGCCAGCAGTTACATGTTGCAGGGCAGTCGCACTGAAGCTTTCTTT. This gives the protein CASSYMLQGSRTEAFF.

The chain has TRBV18 and TRBJ2-7; tentatively, D is TRBD2 (6 bases). Germline V gene sequence: CDR1 KGHSH, CDR2 LQKENI. V shed 0 bases and J shed 2 bases, with 14 bases lying between them. This CDR3 contains 16 residues. CDR3 protein: CASSPPGEVGTYEQYF. DNA of the CDR3: TGTGCCAGCTCACCACCTGGGGAGGTTGGGACCTACGAGCAGTACTTC.

The chain uses TRBV10-3 and TRBJ1-1; 9 bases are shared with TRBD1. The CDR3 spans 14 residues. V was pared by 7 bases and J by 4 bases, with 7 bases of the junction left unmatched. Germline V gene sequence: CDR1 ENHRY, CDR2 SYGVKD. The CDR3 loop reads CAITRTGDGTEAFF. In nucleotides, the CDR3 is TGTGCCATCACTCGGACAGGGGATGGCACTGAAGCTTTCTTT.

This clone was counted once. V is TRBV3-1 (or the pseudogene TRBV3-2) and J is TRBJ2-1; D is uncertain. CDR3 length: 13 residues. V gave up 3 bases and J gave up 4 bases, with 7 bases separating them. Germline loops: CDR1 LGHDT, CDR2 YNNKEL (reference sequence). The CDR3 reads CASSHSLYNEQFF. For the CDR3, the DNA is TGTGCCAGCAGCCATTCCCTGTACAATGAGCAGTTCTTC.

The V gene is TRBV28, the J gene TRBJ2-7, with TRBD1 matching 10 bases. The CDR3 has 13 residues. Germline values: CDR1 MDHEN, CDR2 SYDVKM. J was trimmed by 5 bases and V by 6 bases; bases with no gene match: 4. The CDR3 bases are TGTGCCAGCAGCCCCGGGACAGGGGACGAGCAGTACTTC. It is translated as CASSPGTGDEQYF.

The gene calls are TRBV4-2 and TRBJ2-2, with 10 nucleotides matching TRBD2. This CDR3 region has 18 residues. Germline CDR1 is LGHNA and CDR2 is YNFKEQ. After removal of 5 bases from V and 7 bases from J, the junction contained 16 bases not matched to a gene. DNA of the CDR3: TGTGCCAGCAGCACAAACCTACCCCTAGCGGGAGCTAGCGGGGAGCTGTTTTTT. This translates into CASSTNLPLAGASGELFF.

This chain joins TRBV10-3 and TRBJ2-4, with D unclear. V was pared by 2 bases and J by 9 bases, with 8 bases between. The V gene's germline CDR1 is ENHRY and CDR2 SYGVKD. This CDR3 spans 12 amino acids. The CDR3 is CAISEGDSIQYF. Here the CDR3 DNA reads TGTGCCATCAGTGAGGGAGACTCCATTCAGTACTTC.

The rearrangement links TRBV11-2 to TRBJ2-1; 11 bases map to TRBD2. This CDR3 is built from 15 residues. Losses at the gene ends were 5 bases for V and 5 bases for J; bases not matched to a gene: 5. Germline CDR1 and CDR2: SGHAT and FQNNGV. CDR3 DNA sequence: TGTGCCAGCAGCCCCCTAGCGGGGGGACACAATGAGCAGTTCTTC. Its protein is CASSPLAGGHNEQFF.

The V call is TRBV7-9, the J call TRBJ2-2; perhaps TRBD2 as D (5 bases). The germline V gene has CDR1 SEHNR and CDR2 FQNEAQ (reference sequence). V lost 5 bases and J lost 6, with 22 bases in between. The CDR3 is 17 residues long. The CDR3 nucleotides are TGTGCCAGCAGCCGGGGAGTCTCCCCAAGCGGTCCCGGGGAGCTGTTTTTT. This codes for CASSRGVSPSGPGELFF. Variable domain in full (rest from reference TRBV7-9 and TRBJ2-2): DTGVSQNPRHKITKRGQNVTFRCDPISEHNRLYWYRQTLGQGPEFLTYFQNEAQLEKSRLLSDRFSAERPKGSFSTLEIQRTEQGDSAMYLCASSRGVSPSGPGELFFGEGSRLTVL.

This chain connects TRBV19 to TRBJ1-3, with D unclear. Trimming pared 10 bases from V and 1 base from J, leaving 14 bases between. Germline V lookup: CDR1 LNHDA, CDR2 SQIVND (reference sequence). This CDR3 region has 14 residues. DNA for the CDR3: TGTGCCACCTCCGTAGCGGGTTCTGGAAACACCATATATTTT. It is translated as CATSVAGSGNTIYF.

The chain carries TRBV5-6 and TRBJ2-7; D unresolved. The CDR3 contains 13 residues. The germline CDR1 and CDR2 sequences are SGHDT and YYEEEE. V was clipped by 1 base and J by 2 bases, with 7 bases between them. This chain's CDR3 is CASSLSTPYEQYF. The CDR3 nucleotides are TGTGCCAGCAGCTTGTCCACTCCCTACGAGCAGTACTTC.

This clone appeared a single time. The chain joins TRBV28 to TRBJ1-3, with a weak D call TRBD1 (6 bases). From germline, CDR1 is MDHEN and CDR2 SYDVKM. With 2 bases removed from V and 0 bases from J, the gap between germline ends came to 8 bases. The CDR3 contains 15 residues. CDR3 coding DNA: TGTGCCAGCAGTTTAGCAGGGGTCTCTGGAAACACCATATATTTT. It is translated as CASSLAGVSGNTIYF.

V and J are TRBV7-2 and TRBJ1-5, with D possibly matching TRBD1 (5 bases). The germline gives CDR1 SGHTA, CDR2 FQGNSA. CDR3 size: 15 residues. The V end was cut by 4 bases, the J end by 0 bases, with 10 bases between. Written as DNA, the CDR3 is TGTGCCAGCAGCTCGGGGGGATATAGCAATCAGCCCCAGCATTTT. It is translated as CASSSGGYSNQPQHF.

The chain carries TRBV7-9 and TRBJ1-2, with 9 bases that match TRBD1. V shed 1 base, J shed 6 bases, and the junction held 12 bases outside the gene matches. Germline V gene data show CDR1 as SEHNR and CDR2 as FQNEAQ (reference sequence). This CDR3 contains 17 residues. CDR3 loop: CASSLGAGTGQFDGYTF. Written as DNA, the CDR3 is TGTGCCAGCAGCTTAGGAGCGGGGACAGGGCAGTTCGATGGCTACACCTTC. Full variable domain (rest looked up from reference TRBV7-9 and TRBJ1-2): DTGVSQNPRHKITKRGQNVTFRCDPISEHNRLYWYRQTLGQGPEFLTYFQNEAQLEKSRLLSDRFSAERPKGSFSTLEIQRTEQGDSAMYLCASSLGAGTGQFDGYTFGSGTRLTVV.

V gene TRBV2 combines with J gene TRBJ1-5, with a weak D call TRBD1 (6 bases). The germline gives CDR1 SNHLY, CDR2 FYNNEI. This CDR3 has 15 amino acids. The V and J ends lost 4 bases and 5 bases respectively, with 15 bases between them. CDR3 loop: CASSGQEDTDQPQHF. The CDR3 region has the DNA TGTGCCAGCAGTGGACAGGAGGATACGGATCAGCCCCAGCATTTT. Combining the CDR3 with reference TRBV2 and TRBJ1-5 gives the whole variable domain EPEVTQTPSHQVTQMGQEVILRCVPISNHLYFYWYRQILGQKVEFLVSFYNNEISEKSEIFDDQFSVERPDGSNFTLKIRSTKLEDSAMYFCASSGQEDTDQPQHFGDGTRLSIL.

The chain uses TRBV28 and TRBJ2-3, with D tentatively TRBD2 (6 bases). The CDR3 runs 21 residues. Trimming cost V 0 bases and J 0 bases, with 25 bases left between them. The germline V gene encodes CDR1 MDHEN and CDR2 SYDVKM. The CDR3, as DNA: TGTGCCAGCAGTTTATGGTACGATGGGGCGGGGAGGACCCCTAGCACAGATACGCAGTATTTT. It translates to CASSLWYDGAGRTPSTDTQYF.

The J gene is TRBJ2-7, the V gene TRBV7-2; 7 bases agree with TRBD1. This CDR3 is built from 13 residues. After removal of 5 bases from V and 7 bases from J, the junction contained 8 bases not matched to a gene. Germline V lookup: CDR1 SGHTA, CDR2 FQGNSA. DNA of the CDR3: TGTGCCAGCAGCCGCGACAGGGTGGGAGAGCAGTACTTC. This encodes CASSRDRVGEQYF.

The chain has TRBV5-1 and TRBJ2-5, with a possible D match to TRBD1 (6 bases). This CDR3 has 15 amino acids. Germline V gives CDR1 SGHRS, CDR2 YFSETQ. The V end was cut by 0 bases, the J end by 1 base, with 10 bases between. The CDR3: CASSLEGGPQETQYF. The CDR3 coding sequence is TGCGCCAGCAGCTTGGAAGGGGGACCCCAAGAGACCCAGTACTTC.